A single sample is the source of the 4 T cell receptor beta chains below, sequenced in a study of Ad26.COV2.S vaccination and SARS-CoV-2 variants. Some clones are missing from TCRdb's copy, which holds only in-frame ones; the method was immunoSEQ multiplex PCR. The table has around 450,000 clones, approximately 90% seen once. The sample's treatment: approximately 18 received Ad26.COV2.S at low or high dose, single or two shots; roughly five received placebo; per-sample allocation not given. Repertoires come from day 63 after the first vaccine or placebo injection. Sequences were derived from peripheral blood, sampled in a trial of Ad26.COV2.S vaccine versus placebo. These receptors were obtained from a person aged 18-65 years who received the Ad26.COV2.S COVID-19 vaccine or a placebo.

The chain is built from TRBV6-5 and TRBJ1-5; maybe TRBD1 (6 bases). Germline V gives CDR1 MNHEY, CDR2 SVGAGI. The ends were cut back, 4 bases at V and 4 bases at J, with 11 bases in the middle. The CDR3 loop spans 14 amino acids. Here the CDR3 reads CASSLKGGNQPQHF. The CDR3 DNA reads TGTGCCAGCAGTTTAAAAGGGGGAAATCAGCCCCAGCATTTT.

V gene TRBV4-2 combines with J gene TRBJ2-7, with D tentatively TRBD2 (7 bases). The germline gives CDR1 LGHNA, CDR2 YNFKEQ. V was trimmed by 5 bases and J by 5 bases, leaving 28 bases between them. The CDR3 length is 18 residues. CDR3 in DNA: TGTGCCAGCAGCTTGCGTGGGGTGAGACAGGCAGCGGGAAACGAGCAGTACTTC. Its translation: CASSLRGVRQAAGNEQYF.

The chain carries TRBV2 and TRBJ1-2, with TRBD1 matching 10 bases. V lost 6 bases to trimming and J lost 5 bases; unmatched junction nucleotides: 15. In germline, CDR1 is SNHLY, CDR2 FYNNEI. This CDR3 comprises 17 residues. DNA for the CDR3: TGTGCCAGCAGAGCCGGGACAGGGGATCGAAGGGGGTATGGCTACACCTTC. It encodes CASRAGTGDRRGYGYTF. The variable domain in full, with the rest retrieved from reference TRBV2 and TRBJ1-2, is EPEVTQTPSHQVTQMGQEVILRCVPISNHLYFYWYRQILGQKVEFLVSFYNNEISEKSEIFDDQFSVERPDGSNFTLKIRSTKLEDSAMYFCASRAGTGDRRGYGYTFGSGTRLTVV.

V usage is TRBV5-6 and J usage is TRBJ2-5; possibly TRBD1 for D (5 bases). CDR3 length: 13 amino acids. Trimming removed 0 bases from V and 10 bases from J, with 13 bases in between. Germline values: CDR1 SGHDT, CDR2 YYEEEE. The DNA of the CDR3 is TGTGCCAGCAGCTTGGGGGCAGGGCTGAACCAGTACTTC. Protein: CASSLGAGLNQYF. The full variable domain, its missing parts supplied by reference TRBV5-6 and TRBJ2-5, is DAGVTQSPTHLIKTRGQQVTLRCSPKSGHDTVSWYQQALGQGPQFIFQYYEEEERQRGNFPDRFSGHQFPNYSSELNVNALLLGDSALYLCASSLGAGLNQYFGPGTRLLVL.